This note documents a single T cell receptor (beta chain) sequence. Amplified TCR beta CDR3 regions derived from RNA transcripts. Using the HTBI primer set, a first-round RT-PCR was run on the TCR CDR3. TCRdb processed the multiplex PCR reads anew with MiXCR; each CDR3 protein has one entry. The sample contains about 350,000 distinct CDR3 sequences, roughly 20% of which appear only once. This CDR3 comprises 18 residues. The V gene's germline CDR1 is MNHEY and CDR2 SVGEGT. Trimming cost V 4 bases and J 0 bases, with 16 bases left between them. The sample originates from a study of T cells in Graves' hyperthyroidism and ophthalmopathy. About the study: The initial diagnosis was the point when peripheral blood was collected, ahead of any treatment.

The origin of this receptor is a woman between 40 and 55 years old with Graves' ophthalmopathy. V gene TRBV6-2 or TRBV6-3 combines with J gene TRBJ2-6; D is unclear. What was sequenced was blood. CDR3 in DNA: TGTGCCAGCAGTTCGAAACATTCGGGTGGCTCTGGGGCCAACGTCCTGACTTTC. Its translation is CASSSKHSGGSGANVLTF.